These 29 T cell receptor beta chains share one sample of origin, sequenced in a study of cytomegalovirus exposure and HLA in healthy donors (TCRdb year 2017). Library prep was done by the immunoSEQ multiplex PCR assay. A mixture of 60 forward primers for TCR Vbeta segments and 13 reverse primers for TCR Jbeta segments was used in the multiplex PCR. Imported from immuneACCESS, the table was reduced by TCRdb to in-frame sequences with V and J called. These copies leave out some clones; in studies compared against another copy, an unresolved V gene accounts for under half, and the cause of the remainder is not known. The table for this sample lists 100,000 to 150,000 clones; around 73% of them were counted only once. 1.4% to 1.5% of the sample lies in the top ten. The sequencing input was PBMCs. The receptors were sampled from a female donor in good health and CMV-seronegative.

CDR3 sequence reads: CASSAGQGAGSGANVLTF. The CDR3 bases are TGTGCCAGCAGTGCAGGACAGGGGGCTGGCTCTGGGGCCAACGTCCTGACTTTC. The chain employs TRBV2 and TRBJ2-6; 11 bases fit TRBD1. Germline V CDR1 and CDR2: SNHLY, FYNNEI. V lost 4 bases to trimming and J lost 0 bases; unmatched junction nucleotides: 5. This CDR3 has 18 residues.

This sequence joins TRBV7-8 and TRBJ2-2; D is possibly TRBD1 (5 bases). This CDR3 is built from 18 residues. V was cut by 4 bases and J by 5 bases, with 23 bases left in between. The V gene's germline CDR1 is SGHVS and CDR2 FQNEAQ. The CDR3: CASSSVRAGILRTGELFF. CDR3 nucleotide sequence: TGTGCCAGCAGCTCGGTTCGGGCAGGGATCCTTAGGACCGGGGAGCTGTTTTTT.

Concerning this clone: The germline gene is not matched at one end of the junction; a read error may be the cause. The chain links TRBV5-8 to TRBJ2-7; D may be TRBD2 (6 bases). The germline V gene encodes CDR1 SGHTS and CDR2 YDEGEE. The CDR3 runs 11 residues. The CDR3 nucleotides are TGTGCCAGCAGCTTCGGCTATGAGGAGGGCTTC. Translating gives CASSFGYEEGF.

The chain employs TRBV25-1 and TRBJ2-6; maybe TRBD2 (5 bases). Germline V CDR1 and CDR2: MGHDK, SYGVNS. V was trimmed by 2 bases and J by 0 bases, leaving 11 bases between them. The CDR3 is 17 amino acids. The CDR3 DNA reads as TGTGCCAGCAGTGAAGGAGGTCCCTACTCTGGGGCCAACGTCCTGACTTTC. This gives the protein CASSEGGPYSGANVLTF.

V is TRBV5-4 and J is TRBJ2-3; D unresolved. The germline V gene encodes CDR1 SGHNT and CDR2 YYREEE (reference sequence). Trimming shortened V by 3 bases and J by 1 base, and 12 bases separated the two germline ends. This CDR3 is 15 amino acids long. The CDR3 sequence: CASSSQLDGTDTQYF. CDR3 DNA sequence: TGTGCCAGCAGCTCGCAGCTAGATGGCACAGATACGCAGTATTTT.

The genes are TRBV7-2 and TRBJ2-7; D perhaps matches TRBD2 (6 bases). Germline CDR1 SGHTA, CDR2 FQGNSA. The CDR3 runs to 14 residues. With 5 bases removed from V and 2 bases from J, the gap between germline ends came to 13 bases. In DNA, the CDR3 is TGTGCCAGCAGCCATAGCGGTACTACCTACGAGCAGTACTTC. Amino acid sequence: CASSHSGTTYEQYF.

The chain employs TRBV6-5 and TRBJ2-7; D is undetermined. This CDR3 region has 12 residues. Germline loops: CDR1 MNHEY, CDR2 SVGAGI. V was trimmed by 4 bases and J by 4 bases, leaving 8 bases between them. The CDR3, as DNA: TGTGCCAGCAGTTTTTCAGGTTACGAGCAGTACTTC. It translates to CASSFSGYEQYF.

V gene TRBV27 combines with J gene TRBJ2-7; D is possibly TRBD2 (7 bases). V was pared by 2 bases and J by 4 bases, with 12 bases between. The CDR3 length is 14 residues. The germline CDR1 and CDR2 sequences are MNHEY and SMNVEV (reference sequence). CDR3 sequence (DNA): TGTGCCAGCAGTTTAAAAGGGGGAGGGTACGAGCAGTACTTC. It codes for CASSLKGGGYEQYF.

The chain has TRBV2 and TRBJ2-1, with D unclear. Germline V gives CDR1 SNHLY, CDR2 FYNNEI. V lost 6 bases and J 10 bases, leaving 10 bases between the germline ends. CDR3 length: 11 residues. This chain's CDR3 is CASSLTREQFF. DNA of the CDR3: TGTGCCAGCAGCCTCACCAGGGAGCAGTTCTTC.

J is TRBJ1-1 and V is TRBV2; tentative D call: TRBD1 (6 bases). The V gene lost 6 bases and the J gene lost 3 bases, with 14 bases spanning the gap. This CDR3 contains 14 residues. Germline CDR1 reads SNHLY; CDR2 reads FYNNEI. CDR3 nucleotides: TGTGCCAGCAGACGTCAAGGGGGGGACACTGAAGCTTTCTTT. As protein: CASRRQGGDTEAFF.

The chain combines TRBV4-1 with TRBJ1-2; unclear D gene. This CDR3 is built from 15 residues. Trimming removed 3 bases from V and 4 bases from J, with 15 bases in between. Per germline, CDR1 MGHRA and CDR2 YSYEKL. The CDR3 sequence is CASSQTVPSAYGYTF. CDR3 sequence (DNA): TGCGCCAGCAGCCAGACTGTTCCTTCGGCCTATGGCTACACCTTC.

The CDR3 DNA follows: TGTGCCACCAGCAGGGGGACAGGGGGAGATACGCAGTATTTT. Translating it yields CATSRGTGGDTQYF. V and J are TRBV15 and TRBJ2-3; 11 nucleotides agree with TRBD1. The germline CDR1 and CDR2 sequences are LNHNV and YYDKDF (reference sequence). This CDR3 is built from 14 residues. With V trimmed by 3 bases and J by 5 bases, 1 base remained unmatched.

The chain carries TRBV7-9 and TRBJ2-7; a weak D match, TRBD1 (6 bases). Germline V CDR1 and CDR2: SEHNR, FQNEAQ (reference sequence). This CDR3 is built from 14 residues. Trimming took off 1 base at V and 3 bases at J, with 10 bases between the two ends. CDR3 DNA sequence: TGTGCCAGCAGCTTAGGTCACAGGGACTACGAGCAGTACTTC. It translates to CASSLGHRDYEQYF.

The DNA of the CDR3 is TGTGCCAGCAGCTTAGCCGACCCAGGGGATGGCTACACCTTC. Amino acids: CASSLADPGDGYTF. The rearrangement joins TRBV7-9 to TRBJ1-2; D perhaps matches TRBD1 (6 bases). V was pared by 0 bases and J by 6 bases, with 11 bases between. CDR3 length: 14 residues. Germline V gene data show CDR1 as SEHNR and CDR2 as FQNEAQ (reference sequence).

The rearrangement uses TRBV6-1 and TRBJ2-2, with D possibly being TRBD2 (7 bases). CDR3 length: 15 residues. V was clipped by 7 bases and J by 4 bases, with 16 bases between them. From germline, CDR1 is MNHNS and CDR2 SASEGT. The CDR3 DNA reads as TGTGCCAGCAACCTAGGGGGGGCGAGCACCGGGGAGCTGTTTTTT. Translation gives CASNLGGASTGELFF.

The chain combines TRBV2 with TRBJ2-2; 7 nucleotides line up with TRBD2. This CDR3 is built from 17 residues. V was pared by 3 bases and J by 5 bases, with 12 bases of the junction left unmatched. Germline CDR1 SNHLY, CDR2 FYNNEI. CDR3 bases: TGTGCCAGCAGTGACGGTGGGGGAGGGTTAGGAACCGGGGAGCTGTTTTTT. Translating it yields CASSDGGGGLGTGELFF.

V gene TRBV5-1 combines with J gene TRBJ2-2, with D maybe TRBD1 (7 bases). Trimming removed 4 bases from V and 1 base from J, with 14 bases in between. The CDR3 has 16 amino acids. In germline, CDR1 is SGHRS, CDR2 YFSETQ. CDR3 sequence: CASSLGTAGNTGELFF. As DNA, the CDR3 is TGCGCCAGCAGCCTCGGGACAGCGGGGAACACCGGGGAGCTGTTTTTT.

The gene calls are TRBV6-5 and TRBJ2-1; 7 bases fit TRBD1. This CDR3 has 12 residues. The germline V gene has CDR1 MNHEY and CDR2 SVGAGI. V gave up 0 bases and J gave up 11 bases; unmatched junction bases: 1. The DNA for the CDR3 is TGTGCCAGCAGTTACTCGACAGGGCAGCAGTTCTTC. Translated, it gives CASSYSTGQQFF.

The rearrangement uses TRBV27 and TRBJ2-1; TRBD1 matches 10 bases. Germline CDR1 and CDR2: MNHEY and SMNVEV (reference sequence). This CDR3 comprises 15 residues. V lost 5 bases to trimming and J lost 7 bases; unmatched junction nucleotides: 8. The CDR3 nucleotides are TGTGCCAGCAGTAAGGGGGACAGGGGTTATAATGAGCAGTTCTTC. The encoded protein is CASSKGDRGYNEQFF.

This clone was picked up a small number of times. The rearrangement joins TRBV7-9 to TRBJ2-3; D not resolved. This CDR3 comprises 11 residues. Trimming removed 5 bases from V and 3 bases from J, with 3 bases in between. Looked up from germline, CDR1 is SEHNR and CDR2 is FQNEAQ (reference sequence). The CDR3 here is CASSLTDTQYF. The CDR3 coding sequence is TGTGCCAGCAGCCTGACAGATACGCAGTATTTT.

The table lists this clone with a few counts. This chain joins TRBV7-2 and TRBJ2-1; 12 positions match TRBD2. The V gene end was trimmed by 5 bases and the J gene end by 3 bases; junction bases not matched to a gene: 5. Germline V gene data show CDR1 as SGHTA and CDR2 as FQGNSA. The CDR3 runs to 16 residues. CDR3 sequence reads: CASSPRTSGIYNEQFF. CDR3 sequence (DNA): TGTGCCAGCAGCCCACGGACTAGCGGGATCTACAATGAGCAGTTCTTC.

The chain recombines TRBV6-5 with TRBJ2-7; a weak D match, TRBD1 (5 bases). Trimming took off 8 bases at V and 4 bases at J, with 9 bases between the two ends. The CDR3 is made up of 11 amino acids. CDR1 MNHEY and CDR2 SVGAGI come from the germline V gene. CDR3 in DNA: TGTGCCAGCGGACAATATTACGAGCAGTACTTC. Translating gives CASGQYYEQYF.

This chain uses TRBV10-3 with TRBJ1-5; D gene ambiguous. CDR1 is ENHRY and CDR2 is SYGVKD in the germline V gene. The V end lost 0 bases, the J end lost 4 bases, and 19 bases lay between the germline ends. This CDR3 has 18 residues. CDR3 sequence (DNA): TGTGCCATCAGTGAGTCTAGGGAGCGCGCTTCAAATAATCAGCCCCAGCATTTT. Protein product: CAISESRERASNNQPQHF.

Here the CDR3 reads CASSLEASGRETQYF. The DNA of the CDR3 is TGTGCCAGCAGCTTAGAGGCTAGCGGGAGAGAGACCCAGTACTTC. The rearrangement joins TRBV7-6 to TRBJ2-5; 10 bases are a match to TRBD2. Germline V CDR1 and CDR2: SGHVS, FNYEAQ. V was pared by 1 base and J by 4 bases, with 3 bases of the junction left unmatched. The length of the CDR3 is 15 residues.

This rearrangement joins TRBV6-5 to TRBJ1-5; perhaps TRBD1 as D (5 bases). Trimming cost V 5 bases and J 4 bases, with 12 bases left between them. This CDR3 region has 14 residues. Germline CDR1 is MNHEY and CDR2 is SVGAGI. The CDR3, as DNA: TGTGCCAGCAGTATGGGGACTGATAATCAGCCCCAGCATTTT. It specifies CASSMGTDNQPQHF.

The chain carries TRBV19 and TRBJ1-1; D not certain. From germline, CDR1 is LNHDA and CDR2 SQIVND (reference sequence). This CDR3 has 17 residues. With 2 bases removed from V and 0 bases from J, the gap between germline ends came to 16 bases. In nucleotides, the CDR3 is TGTGCCAGTAGTATAAGGCAAAGTAGGAGTATGAACACTGAAGCTTTCTTT. This gives the protein CASSIRQSRSMNTEAFF.

V usage is TRBV18 and J usage is TRBJ1-3; 10 bases are shared with TRBD1. Per the germline V gene, CDR1 is KGHSH and CDR2 is LQKENI. The CDR3 runs 15 residues. Unmatched junction bases numbered 4, after V lost 6 bases and J lost 2 bases. The CDR3 protein is CASSPGQGPGNTIYF. The CDR3 coding sequence is TGTGCCAGCTCCCCGGGACAGGGGCCTGGAAACACCATATATTTT. The full variable domain, with the rest looked up from reference TRBV18 and TRBJ1-3, is NAGVMQNPRHLVRRRGQEARLRCSPMKGHSHVYWYRQLPEEGLKFMVYLQKENIIDESGMPKERFSAEFPKEGPSILRIQQVVRGDSAAYFCASSPGQGPGNTIYFGEGSWLTVV.

This sequence joins TRBV28 and TRBJ1-1; D unclear. The CDR3 runs to 12 residues. Germline V gene lookup returns CDR1 MDHEN and CDR2 SYDVKM. Deletions cut 6 bases from V and 11 bases from J, with 16 bases between. CDR3 loop: CASSPPSLRAFF. DNA of the CDR3: TGTGCCAGCAGCCCCCCTAGTCTAAGGGCTTTCTTT.

The V call is TRBV5-6, the J call TRBJ2-3; TRBD2 aligns across 7 bases. The germline CDR1 and CDR2 sequences are SGHDT and YYEEEE. After removal of 0 bases from V and 6 bases from J, the junction contained 7 bases not matched to a gene. This CDR3 has 15 amino acids. The CDR3 region has the DNA TGTGCCAGCAGCTTGGCCGGGGCGGGAGTTGATACGCAGTATTTT. Translated, it gives CASSLAGAGVDTQYF.